Below, one TCR beta chain is given with its context. These data are taken from a study of OX40 agonist ivuxolimab in advanced cancers. Germline V CDR1 and CDR2: SEHNR, FQNEAQ (reference sequence). This CDR3 comprises 12 residues. Trimming cost V 5 bases and J 9 bases, with 11 bases left between them. The repertoire was sequenced with immunoSEQ multiplex PCR; TCRdb's copy has only in-frame clones and lacks some. This sample yields about 27,000 clones, of which approximately 83% are seen a single time; 9% to 15% belongs to the top ten. This TCR derives from an adult with an advanced solid tumor such as melanoma, head and neck, liver or kidney cancer. The rearrangement joins TRBV7-9 to TRBJ2-1; perhaps TRBD1 as D (5 bases). This material consisted of CD4+ or CD8+ T cells sorted from blood, taken in a trial of the OX40 agonist ivuxolimab. The DNA of the CDR3 is TGTGCCAGCAGCCCAACAGGTTTTGAGCAGTTCTTC. Protein sequence: CASSPTGFEQFF.